This T cell receptor beta chain was obtained from a study of blood T cells in healthy people across ages. General observations from the study: TCR beta diversity, measured per million T cells, fell in a roughly linear way with age. It was not known whether donors were CMV positive (a possible confounder of expanded clonotype changes).

Worth noting for this clonotype: The antigen remains unidentified.

A second PCR of roughly 7 to 11 cycles used a sample-barcoded 5' primer and a J-beta primer mix. Template switching added a 12-random-nucleotide identifier to every cDNA molecule. MiXCR was run by TCRdb on the 5' RACE reads, yielding one entry per CDR3 protein. The sample carries 1,500,000 or so distinct CDR3 sequences, 59% recorded once. The CDR3 spans 15 residues. Germline loops: CDR1 SGHTA, CDR2 FQGNSA. Trimming took 0 bases from V and 3 from J, leaving 10 bases between them. The receptor comes from a man in his late teens or twenties in good health. This sequence joins TRBV7-2 and TRBJ2-3, with no clear D. Sequencing was done on a sample of blood. CDR3 sequence: CASSLAVPRTDTQYF. The CDR3 DNA reads as TGTGCCAGCAGCTTAGCGGTTCCTAGAACAGATACGCAGTATTTT.